Listed here is a single T cell receptor beta chain. These data come from a study of T-cell memory formation after mild COVID-19. The CDR3 extends over 11 amino acids. V lost 5 bases and J 11 bases, leaving 12 bases between the germline ends. In TCRdb, the 5' RACE reads were re-called with MiXCR into one record per CDR3 protein. The sample shows 180,000 or so distinct CDR3 sequences, 16% of them seen only once. The rearrangement links TRBV12-3 or TRBV12-4 to TRBJ1-1; a possible D gene is TRBD1 (6 bases). The clonotype was recovered from an adult woman who had mild COVID-19 (a few samples of this study predate the infection). Cell type and time point are not known. Sequences were obtained from PBMCs or a T cell subset sorted from them (not recorded which). The CDR3 region is CASSPGVVAFF. In DNA form, the CDR3 reads TGTGCCAGCAGTCCAGGGGTAGTGGCTTTCTTT.